The clone carrying this T cell receptor (beta chain) has only one observation. Its matching antigen is unknown. This sample is part of a study of a mutant IDH1 vaccine in newly diagnosed glioma. Whole-study context: Patients had eight vaccinations, in weeks 1, 3, 5, 7, 11, 15, 19 and 23.

Only in-frame clones appear in the TCRdb table, and some are missing; sequencing was by immunoSEQ multiplex PCR. The data contain over 45,000 clones, about four fifths of them seen just once; the ten biggest clones take up 6.2%. Time point in this sample: week 23, last vaccination. Alongside topical imiquimod, each dose of vaccine comprised 300 ug of mutant IDH1 20-mer peptide. This CDR3 spans 14 amino acids. Trimming cost V 3 bases and J 7 bases, with 12 bases left between them. CDR1 is SNHLY, CDR2 FYNNEI, per germline. This chain connects TRBV2 to TRBJ1-4, with TRBD1 as a possible D gene (5 bases). The sample was PBMCs, taken from a glioma patient whose treatment included an IDH1 peptide vaccine. This receptor was obtained from a man aged 35-49 years with glioma. The CDR3 reads CASSEEGLGEKLFF. CDR3 DNA sequence: TGTGCCAGCAGTGAGGAGGGACTGGGTGAAAAACTGTTTTTT.